Given below is one T cell receptor beta chain in context. This receptor's antigen is unknown. No qualities accompany the bases; no much larger clone lies one base away. Each collaborating institution followed its own protocols to collect whole blood in K2EDTA tubes. Collaborator samples were shipped for TCRbeta analysis as frozen whole blood, isolated PBMCs, or DNA extracted from either sample type. TCRbeta CDR3 regions were amplified from genomic DNA by means of the immunoSEQ Assay, a bias-controlled multiplex PCR. Processing in the source paper ran as follows. The number of nucleated cells in each sample was estimated by amplification of reference gene primers within the assay. Sequence reads were collapsed and filtered to measure the absolute abundance of every unique TCRbeta CDR3 rearrangement. For each sample, productive Simpson clonality was calculated as the square root of Simpson's diversity index across productive rearrangements. TCRdb took this table from immuneACCESS and kept in-frame rearrangements with V and J called. Such tables lack part of the clones; where checked against another copy, unresolved V genes explain under half of the gap, and the rest is unexplained. That table gives V, J and clone size, and the DNA gave D and trimming. The sample records about 62,000 clones, about 83% of which are singletons. Of the sample, approximately 6% falls within the top ten clones.

The data stem from a study of blood T cell repertoires in COVID-19 (dated by TCRdb to the early 2020s). Looking at the study overall: The collaborator samples originated in the United States, Italy and Spain and spanned the acute and convalescent phases of COVID-19. The prospective study material was composed of cDNA or gDNA derived from T cells, B-cell-depleted T cells, or PBMCs. The dataset comprised deeply sampled blood TCRbeta repertoires from subjects exposed to, actively infected with, or recovered from COVID-19. The repertoires were made available in a free public database intended to serve as a resource for research on the immune response to SARS-CoV-2. Samples were obtained from the ongoing ImmuneRACE study (first 160 participants) and from roughly 1,300 subjects provided by 6 global collaborators. Sample metadata almost always included a de-identified subject ID, COVID-19 status, age in years and sex. HLA class I and class II types, where available, came from metadata supplied by the sample provider rather than from assay-based typing. General conclusions and limits of the study: How much clinical and demographic metadata was included differed by source and by participant, and the metadata was provided uncurated.

Sequenced material: peripheral blood. This receptor was obtained from a human donor in a cohort sampled during active COVID-19.

The CDR3 sequence is CASSQPLGTEAKNIQYF. The nucleotide sequence is TGTGCCAGCAGCCAACCCCTGGGGACAGAAGCCAAAAACATTCAGTACTTC. Recombination joined TRBV3-1 (or the pseudogene TRBV3-2) with TRBJ2-4, with 7 central nucleotides matching TRBD1. The CDR3 holds 17 amino acids from the cysteine to the phenylalanine. The CDR3 DNA has 51 bases and is translated from base 1. The junction shows trimming of 2 bases on V and 0 bases on J, and the gene matches do not reach 7 bases of it. Per the germline V gene (reference sequence), LGHDT is the CDR1 and YNNKEL is the CDR2.